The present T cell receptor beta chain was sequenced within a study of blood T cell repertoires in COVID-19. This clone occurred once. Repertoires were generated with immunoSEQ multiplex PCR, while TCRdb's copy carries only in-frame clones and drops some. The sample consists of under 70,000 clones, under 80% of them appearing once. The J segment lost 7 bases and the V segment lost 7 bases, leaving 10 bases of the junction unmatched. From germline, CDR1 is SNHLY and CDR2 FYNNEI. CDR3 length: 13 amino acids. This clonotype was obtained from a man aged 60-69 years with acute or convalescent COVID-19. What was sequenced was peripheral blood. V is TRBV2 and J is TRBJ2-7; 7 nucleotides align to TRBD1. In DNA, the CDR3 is TGTGCCAGCACAAGAGACAGGGTCGGGGAGCAGTACTTC. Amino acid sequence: CASTRDRVGEQYF. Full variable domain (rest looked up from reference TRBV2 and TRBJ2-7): EPEVTQTPSHQVTQMGQEVILRCVPISNHLYFYWYRQILGQKVEFLVSFYNNEISEKSEIFDDQFSVERPDGSNFTLKIRSTKLEDSAMYFCASTRDRVGEQYFGPGTRLTVT.